A selection of T cell receptor beta chains follows, all from one sample in a study of OX40 agonist ivuxolimab in advanced cancers. This table comes from immunoSEQ multiplex PCR, and its TCRdb copy is limited to in-frame clones, with some not included. The sample consists of roughly 80,000 clones, 90% to 95% of them appearing once. Sequences were derived from CD4+ or CD8+ T cells sorted from blood, sampled in a trial of the OX40 agonist ivuxolimab. Every receptor here comes from an adult with an advanced solid tumor such as melanoma, head and neck, liver or kidney cancer. Each CDR3 is given with its conserved first and last residue. D genes are given only for firm matches. Where a row states a size, it is once, few, many or the class of an expanded clone; other rows omit it.

D gene	CDR3 length	V gene	J gene	clone size	CDR3 protein	CDR3 DNA
-	14	TRBV11-3	TRBJ2-1	-	CASSYYRGGNEQFF	TGTGCCAGCAGCTACTACAGGGGGGGGAATGAGCAGTTCTTC
TRBD1	14	TRBV10-2	TRBJ1-4	-	CASSRDSLNEKLFF	TGCGCCAGCAGCAGGGACAGCCTCAATGAAAAACTGTTTTTT
TRBD1	13	TRBV4-1	TRBJ1-2	-	CASSQGTGDGYTF	TGCGCCAGCAGCCAAGGGACAGGTGACGGCTACACCTTC
-	15	TRBV7-2	TRBJ2-1	once	CASSLSGTLYNEQFF	TGTGCCAGCAGCTTATCCGGGACACTCTACAATGAGCAGTTCTTC
TRBD1	15	TRBV29-1	TRBJ1-1	-	CSALTGSAMNTEAFF	TGCAGCGCTCTGACAGGGTCGGCAATGAACACTGAAGCTTTCTTT
-	14	TRBV6-6	TRBJ1-4	few	CASSAARGSEKLFF	TGTGCCAGCAGTGCGGCCAGGGGTAGTGAAAAACTGTTTTTT
TRBD1	14	TRBV28	TRBJ1-5	-	CASRRQGPNQPQHF	TGTGCCAGCAGAAGACAGGGTCCCAATCAGCCCCAGCATTTT
-	16	TRBV15	TRBJ1-6	-	CATSRDGGGWASPLHF	TGTGCCACCAGCAGAGATGGGGGTGGGTGGGCTTCACCCCTCCACTTT
-	15	TRBV2	TRBJ1-5	-	CASSEEFYSNQPQHF	TGTGCCAGCAGTGAGGAGTTTTATAGCAATCAGCCCCAGCATTTT
-	13	TRBV5-1	TRBJ1-3	-	CASKGGSGNTIYF	TGCGCCAGCAAAGGGGGATCGGGAAACACCATATATTTT
TRBD2	15	TRBV27	TRBJ2-2	-	CASSFEGGPIGELFF	TGTGCCAGCAGTTTTGAGGGAGGGCCCATAGGGGAGCTGTTTTTT
-	14	TRBV5-1	TRBJ1-5	-	CASSLGTGPQPQHF	TGCGCCAGCAGCTTGGGAACGGGGCCTCAGCCCCAGCATTTT
-	14	TRBV5-1	TRBJ2-5	-	CASSLGQEGETQYF	TGCGCCAGCAGCTTGGGACAGGAAGGGGAGACCCAGTACTTC
TRBD2	15	TRBV29-1	TRBJ2-1	-	CSVNRGTSGTNEQFF	TGCAGCGTTAACCGAGGGACTAGCGGCACCAATGAGCAGTTCTTC
-	15	TRBV6-5	TRBJ1-5	-	CASSYGGGGNQPQHF	TGTGCCAGCAGTTATGGGGGAGGAGGCAATCAGCCCCAGCATTTT
-	14	TRBV15	TRBJ2-5	-	CATSRVHSGETQYF	TGTGCCACCAGCAGGGTTCATTCAGGGGAGACCCAGTACTTC
-	16	TRBV9	TRBJ2-1	-	CASSVAGSWRPVEQFF	TGTGCCAGCAGCGTAGCGGGGTCCTGGCGGCCCGTTGAGCAGTTCTTC
-	15	TRBV2	TRBJ1-3	-	CASSDEVGIGNTIYF	TGTGCCAGCAGTGATGAGGTTGGGATTGGAAACACCATATATTTT
-	13	TRBV6-1	TRBJ2-7	-	CASSAAVSYEQYF	TGTGCCAGCAGTGCCGCGGTCTCCTACGAGCAGTACTTC
TRBD1	15	TRBV28	TRBJ2-3	-	CASSKPGQGTDTQYF	TGTGCCAGCAGTAAACCGGGACAGGGGACAGATACGCAGTATTTT
-	13	TRBV6-5	TRBJ1-3	few	CASTTPGGNTIYF	TGTGCCAGCACAACGCCGGGGGGAAACACCATATATTTT
-	11	TRBV25-1	TRBJ2-1	-	CASKSYNEQFF	TGTGCCAGCAAATCCTACAATGAGCAGTTCTTC
TRBD1	13	TRBV4-1	TRBJ2-1	-	CASSWGQNNEQFF	TGCGCCAGCAGCTGGGGACAGAACAATGAGCAGTTCTTC
-	14	TRBV6-6	TRBJ2-5	-	CASFKTGAIETQYF	TGTGCCAGCTTCAAGACGGGCGCAATTGAGACCCAGTACTTC
TRBD1	13	TRBV28	TRBJ2-7	-	CASGTGVTYEQYF	TGTGCCAGCGGGACAGGGGTAACCTACGAGCAGTACTTC
-	12	TRBV5-1	TRBJ1-6	-	CASSPGRRALHF	TGCGCCAGCAGCCCTGGACGGCGAGCCCTCCACTTT
-	13	TRBV21-1	TRBJ2-1	-	CASSTGEYNEQFF	TGTGCCAGCAGCACTGGGGAATACAATGAGCAGTTCTTC
TRBD2	14	TRBV7-9	TRBJ2-1	-	CASSLGTSGSKKFF	TGTGCCAGCAGCTTAGGGACTAGCGGGAGTAAGAAGTTCTTC